The source of this T cell receptor beta chain is a study of shared clonotypes between healthy human individuals. Whole-study findings and limits: Researchers found naive subsets generally carried larger estimated richness than memory subsets. Rarefaction showed that sequencing of sorted subsets was incomplete (despite large depth).

Division of CD4+ cells produced a CD45RA+ naive subset and a CD45RA-negative memory subset. On this clone itself: Its antigen is currently unknown.

In the source study's methods: Quality scores were absent from the junction-only immunoSEQ sequences, so filtering differed. The assay was immunoSEQ multiplex PCR, and TCRdb's table has in-frame clones only and misses some. V, J and clone size are taken as reported in that table, and D and trimming were inferred from the DNA itself. The repertoire holds 2 million to 2.5 million clones, approximately 95% seen once, with about 0.39% in the top ten. Sequenced: naive CD4+ T cells from PBMCs. The subset is: CD45RA+ positively selected. This clonotype was obtained from a man between 18 and 35 years old in good health. Some clones in this sample may be carry-over from other donors' samples.

The CDR3: CSAGTSTTVTDTQYF. CDR3 bases: TGCAGCGCTGGGACTAGCACCACCGTCACAGATACGCAGTATTTT. J is TRBJ2-3 and V is TRBV29-1, with 9 bases lining up with TRBD2. Germline CDR1 is SQVTM and CDR2 is ANQGSEA. V shed 7 bases, J shed 2 bases, and the junction held 10 bases outside the gene matches. CDR3 length equals 15 residues.